This T cell receptor beta chain is drawn from a study of cytomegalovirus exposure and HLA in healthy donors. Study-wide results and caveats: Confirmation in vitro established that a few CMV-associated chains were specific for CMV antigens.

The CDR3 length is 17 residues. The V segment lost 7 bases and the J segment 2 bases; nucleotides outside the gene matches: 14. Germline loops: CDR1 GTSNPN, CDR2 SVGIG (reference sequence). Sequencing was performed with immunoSEQ multiplex PCR; in TCRdb, only in-frame clones are kept and a portion is missing. Counted here are approximately 230,000 clones, roughly nine tenths occurring once; the ten biggest clones make up about 12%. In the case of this clone: As yet, its antigen is unknown.

The source is a man aged 18 to 30 in good health and CMV-seropositive. The chain employs TRBV30 and TRBJ1-3; 10 bases line up with TRBD1. Sequences were obtained from PBMCs. CDR3 sequence: CAYWTSGQGLPGNTIYF. As DNA, the CDR3 is TGTGCCTACTGGACGTCGGGACAGGGGCTCCCTGGAAACACCATATATTTT.